The clone carrying this T cell receptor (beta chain) was counted a few times. TCRdb analysed the 5' RACE reads with MiXCR anew, one entry per CDR3 protein. The sample has about 430,000 distinct CDR3 sequences; more than 20% are singletons. Trimming removed 2 bases at V and 3 bases at J, with 10 bases between. From germline, CDR1 is SGHDN and CDR2 FVKESK. The CDR3 loop spans 15 amino acids. This entry comes from a study of T-cell memory formation after mild COVID-19. J is TRBJ1-4 and V is TRBV14; no firm D call. The sequence came from an adult woman who had mild COVID-19 (a few samples of this study predate the infection). Cell type and time point are not known. Sequencing was carried out using PBMCs or a T cell subset sorted from them (not recorded which). CDR3 bases: TGTGCCAGCAGCCAACAGGCGACGCCTAATGAAAAACTGTTTTTT. Translating gives CASSQQATPNEKLFF. Filled out from reference TRBV14 and TRBJ1-4, the complete variable domain reads EAGVTQFPSHSVIEKGQTVTLRCDPISGHDNLYWYRRVMGKEIKFLLHFVKESKQDESGMPNNRFLAERTGGTYSTLKVQPAELEDSGVYFCASSQQATPNEKLFFGSGTQLSVL.